The 28 T cell receptor beta chains below come from one sample, sequenced in a study of shared clonotypes between healthy human individuals. Profiling relied on immunoSEQ multiplex PCR, and the TCRdb table lists in-frame clones only, not all of them. The data contain 2 million to 2.5 million clones, approximately 95% of them singletons. The specimen sequenced was naive CD4+ T cells sorted from blood. Subset here: CD45RA+ positively selected. The receptors derive from a man between 18 and 29 years old in good health.

The chain has TRBV18 and TRBJ1-3, with unresolved D. CDR3 length: 16 residues. Germline assignment: CDR1 KGHSH and CDR2 LQKENI. The V and J ends lost 1 base and 0 bases respectively, with 10 bases between them. The CDR3 region is CASSPLGENSGNTIYF. CDR3 DNA: TGTGCCAGCTCACCACTCGGGGAAAACTCTGGAAACACCATATATTTT.

V and J are TRBV5-1 and TRBJ2-1, with no clear D. The CDR3 is 12 amino acids. Between the trimmed V and J ends, which lost 5 bases and 5 bases, there was a span of 8 bases. The V gene's germline CDR1 is SGHRS and CDR2 YFSETQ. CDR3 sequence: CASRLVDNEQFF. CDR3 coding DNA: TGCGCCAGCAGGCTAGTTGACAATGAGCAGTTCTTC.

The chain carries TRBV28 and TRBJ1-1; the match to TRBD1 covers 9 bases. CDR3 length equals 15 residues. Looked up from germline, CDR1 is MDHEN and CDR2 is SYDVKM. Trimming took 6 bases from V and 3 from J; bases not matched to a gene: 8. CDR3 amino acids: CASSSPGTGYTEAFF. The CDR3 DNA reads as TGTGCCAGCAGCTCACCCGGGACAGGGTACACTGAAGCTTTCTTT.

J is TRBJ2-1 and V is TRBV6-5; 10 nucleotides line up with TRBD2. This CDR3 has 13 amino acids. After removal of 6 bases from V and 12 bases from J, the junction contained 8 bases not matched to a gene. The germline V gene has CDR1 MNHEY and CDR2 SVGAGI. The chain's CDR3 is CASSRETSGSQFF. The CDR3 nucleotides read TGTGCCAGCAGCCGGGAGACTAGCGGGTCGCAGTTCTTC.

This chain uses TRBV7-9 with TRBJ1-4; TRBD1 might be the D (5 bases). Trimming pared 5 bases from V and 7 bases from J, leaving 17 bases between. In germline, CDR1 is SEHNR, CDR2 FQNEAQ (reference sequence). This CDR3 comprises 15 residues. The CDR3 DNA reads TGTGCCAGCAGCGCCACAGGACTAGCAATTGAAAAACTGTTTTTT. Protein: CASSATGLAIEKLFF.

The count of this clone is one. The chain uses TRBV5-1 and TRBJ2-3; 7 positions match TRBD2. V shed 0 bases, J shed 2 bases, and the junction held 9 bases outside the gene matches. This CDR3 has 17 residues. Germline lookup yields CDR1 SGHRS and CDR2 YFSETQ. The CDR3 DNA reads as TGCGCCAGCAGCTTGGCGAATGGCGGGAGAGTCACAGATACGCAGTATTTT. Protein product: CASSLANGGRVTDTQYF.

The chain joins TRBV6-1 to TRBJ2-1; no reliable D call. Deletions cut 4 bases from V and 7 bases from J, with 8 bases between. This CDR3 spans 12 amino acids. Germline V gives CDR1 MNHNS, CDR2 SASEGT. The CDR3 region is CASSVSGNEQFF. In nucleotides, the CDR3 is TGTGCCAGCAGTGTATCTGGGAATGAGCAGTTCTTC.

This clone was seen just once. The chain joins TRBV18 to TRBJ1-5, with TRBD1 matching over 9 bases. There are 16 residues in the CDR3. V lost 3 bases, J lost 5 bases, and 8 bases stayed unmatched. Germline lookup yields CDR1 KGHSH and CDR2 LQKENI. The CDR3: CASSPDVWTGDQPQHF. CDR3 bases: TGTGCCAGCTCACCCGATGTCTGGACAGGGGATCAGCCCCAGCATTTT.

The gene calls are TRBV10-3 and TRBJ2-7, with a possible D match to TRBD2 (6 bases). The V end was cut by 0 bases, the J end by 7 bases, with 13 bases between. Germline loops: CDR1 ENHRY, CDR2 SYGVKD. This CDR3 has 14 amino acids. The CDR3 sequence is CAISESPTGEEQYF. CDR3 DNA sequence: TGTGCCATCAGTGAGTCTCCCACGGGGGAGGAGCAGTACTTC.

J is TRBJ1-4 and V is TRBV18, with D perhaps matching TRBD1 (6 bases). The CDR3 contains 19 residues. Germline loops: CDR1 KGHSH, CDR2 LQKENI. Deletions cut 3 bases from V and 2 bases from J, with 22 bases between. CDR3 sequence (DNA): TGTGCCAGCTCACCCCTTTTAACAGGGTTGGGGACGACTAATGAAAAACTGTTTTTT. Protein sequence: CASSPLLTGLGTTNEKLFF.

J is TRBJ2-7 and V is TRBV6-1, with D hard to call. The V end lost 3 bases, the J end lost 6 bases, and 6 bases lay between the germline ends. The CDR3 covers 11 residues. CDR1 MNHNS and CDR2 SASEGT come from the germline V gene. This CDR3 reads CASSDWGEQYF. The CDR3 DNA is TGTGCCAGCAGTGATTGGGGCGAGCAGTACTTC.

A word on this clone: Other DNA sequences in this sample translate to the same CDR3. The chain employs TRBV7-2 and TRBJ1-3; no firm D call. With 1 base removed from V and 2 bases from J, the gap between germline ends came to 3 bases. The CDR3 consists of 13 residues. Germline V gene data show CDR1 as SGHTA and CDR2 as FQGNSA. DNA for the CDR3: TGTGCCAGCAGCTTAGGGCCTGGAAACACCATATATTTT. Amino acid sequence: CASSLGPGNTIYF.

There are a few counts of this clone. The chain couples TRBV5-4 to TRBJ2-5; 7 positions match TRBD1. The V gene end was trimmed by 4 bases and the J gene end by 0 bases; junction bases not matched to a gene: 3. The germline V gene encodes CDR1 SGHNT and CDR2 YYREEE (reference sequence). This CDR3 is 14 amino acids long. CDR3 sequence reads: CASSRDRYQETQYF. The CDR3 nucleotides read TGTGCCAGCAGCCGGGACAGATACCAAGAGACCCAGTACTTC.

The rearrangement uses TRBV30 and TRBJ2-1; TRBD2 matches at 8 bases. The V and J ends lost 0 bases and 3 bases, in that order; junction bases with no gene match: 1. CDR1 and CDR2 (germline): GTSNPN, SVGIG (reference sequence). CDR3 length equals 14 residues. This CDR3 reads CAWSVGTSYNEQFF. The DNA for the CDR3 is TGTGCCTGGAGTGTCGGGACTAGCTACAATGAGCAGTTCTTC.

On this clone itself: Other DNA sequences of this sample code for an identical CDR3. The gene calls are TRBV10-3 and TRBJ2-1; 8 bases agree with TRBD2. Germline loops: CDR1 ENHRY, CDR2 SYGVKD. The V segment lost 0 bases and the J segment 6 bases; nucleotides outside the gene matches: 7. CDR3 length: 16 residues. The CDR3 region has the DNA TGTGCCATCAGTGAGTCGGGGGCGGGAGGCCCCAATGAGCAGTTCTTC. This codes for CAISESGAGGPNEQFF.

This sequence joins TRBV29-1 and TRBJ2-1; the match to TRBD2 covers 8 bases. Germline assignment: CDR1 SQVTM and CDR2 ANQGSEA. CDR3 size: 16 residues. The V segment lost 4 bases and the J segment 4 bases; nucleotides outside the gene matches: 12. The CDR3 DNA sequence: TGCAGCGTTGTCTTCATAGGCGGCGGGAGGTACAATGAGCAGTTCTTC. This gives the protein CSVVFIGGGRYNEQFF.

This chain joins TRBV4-1 and TRBJ1-3, with D tentatively TRBD1 (5 bases). This CDR3 comprises 16 residues. In germline, CDR1 is MGHRA, CDR2 YSYEKL. V was shortened by 2 bases and J by 4 bases, with 15 bases between the two germline ends. CDR3 in amino acids: CASSQPLQGRGNTIYF. CDR3 sequence (DNA): TGCGCCAGCAGCCAACCACTTCAGGGTAGGGGAAACACCATATATTTT.

CDR3: CASSGSSGASYEQYF. The DNA of the CDR3 is TGTGCCAGCTCGGGGAGCAGCGGGGCCTCCTACGAGCAGTACTTC. V is TRBV18 and J is TRBJ2-7, with TRBD2 matching 7 bases. The ends lost 6 bases at V and 0 bases at J; junction bases unmatched: 8. The CDR3 contains 15 residues. Looked up from germline, CDR1 is KGHSH and CDR2 is LQKENI.

This chain connects TRBV28 to TRBJ1-1; tentative D call: TRBD1 (5 bases). Germline CDR1 is MDHEN and CDR2 is SYDVKM. The CDR3 length is 15 residues. Trimming pared 5 bases from V and 0 bases from J, leaving 13 bases between. CDR3: CASSRGVHLNTEAFF. The CDR3 nucleotides are TGTGCCAGCAGTCGAGGGGTCCACCTGAACACTGAAGCTTTCTTT.

J is TRBJ2-5 and V is TRBV10-3; D is ambiguous. Trimming left V 5 bases short and J 0 bases short, with 10 bases between. Germline V gene data show CDR1 as ENHRY and CDR2 as SYGVKD. CDR3 size: 14 residues. The CDR3 DNA follows: TGTGCCATCAGTTATACAGAGGACCAAGAGACCCAGTACTTC. Translated, it gives CAISYTEDQETQYF.

This sequence joins TRBV5-1 and TRBJ2-5; possible D gene TRBD1, 6 bases. Between the trimmed V and J ends, which lost 4 bases and 2 bases, there was a span of 18 bases. The CDR3 runs to 16 residues. The V gene's germline CDR1 is SGHRS and CDR2 YFSETQ. For the CDR3, the DNA is TGCGCCAGCAGCCGGTCTCCCAGACAGGAGCAAGAGACCCAGTACTTC. This codes for CASSRSPRQEQETQYF. Full variable domain (rest looked up from reference TRBV5-1 and TRBJ2-5): KAGVTQTPRYLIKTRGQQVTLSCSPISGHRSVSWYQQTPGQGLQFLFEYFSETQRNKGNFPGRFSGRQFSNSRSEMNVSTLELGDSALYLCASSRSPRQEQETQYFGPGTRLLVL.

In this sample, this clone turned up once. The chain carries TRBV5-4 and TRBJ1-4; TRBD1 matches at 9 bases. With V trimmed by 4 bases and J by 7 bases, 8 bases remained unmatched. This CDR3 has 15 residues. Germline assignment: CDR1 SGHNT and CDR2 YYREEE (reference sequence). CDR3 coding DNA: TGTGCCAGCAGCGTAGCCGGGACAGGGCGTGAAAAACTGTTTTTT. Translating gives CASSVAGTGREKLFF.

This sequence joins TRBV15 and TRBJ2-1; 7 nucleotides match TRBD2. This CDR3 region has 15 residues. Per the germline V gene, CDR1 is LNHNV and CDR2 is YYDKDF (reference sequence). V shed 8 bases, J shed 0 bases, and the junction held 7 bases outside the gene matches. In DNA form, the CDR3 reads TGTGCCACCGCTCCTGGGGACTACTCCTACAATGAGCAGTTCTTC. Protein product: CATAPGDYSYNEQFF.

The chain combines TRBV28 with TRBJ1-5; 9 bases agree with TRBD1. The V gene end was trimmed by 1 base and the J gene end by 3 bases; junction bases not matched to a gene: 4. This CDR3 has 16 amino acids. CDR1 and CDR2 from the germline V gene are MDHEN and SYDVKM. The DNA of the CDR3 is TGTGCCAGCAGTTTATTGGGGACAGGGTACAATCAGCCCCAGCATTTT. Translating gives CASSLLGTGYNQPQHF.

The rearrangement uses TRBV4-1 and TRBJ2-2, with no clear D. This CDR3 has 12 residues. Germline CDR1 reads MGHRA; CDR2 reads YSYEKL. Trimming cost V 4 bases and J 5 bases, with 5 bases left between them. The CDR3 sequence: CASSRETGELFF. The CDR3 nucleotides are TGCGCCAGCAGCCGAGAGACCGGGGAGCTGTTTTTT.

J is TRBJ1-2 and V is TRBV4-1, with 7 bases identical to TRBD1. This CDR3 region has 15 residues. CDR1 and CDR2 (germline): MGHRA, YSYEKL. V trimming: 4 bases; J trimming: 2 bases; junction bases outside the gene matches: 7. The CDR3 bases are TGCGCCAGCAGCCGCGACAGGGCCGGGAACTATGGCTACACCTTC. Translation: CASSRDRAGNYGYTF.

The V and J genes are TRBV19 and TRBJ1-5; the D gene is possibly TRBD1 (6 bases). The CDR3 consists of 15 residues. CDR1 and CDR2 (germline): LNHDA, SQIVND (reference sequence). Trimming removed 8 bases from V and 2 bases from J, with 16 bases in between. The CDR3 sequence: CASSVQGPGNQPQHF. The CDR3 bases are TGTGCCAGTTCCGTACAGGGTCCAGGCAATCAGCCCCAGCATTTT.

The chain carries TRBV7-8 and TRBJ1-2; a possible D gene is TRBD1 (6 bases). The germline V and J ends were trimmed by 5 bases and 10 bases, with 14 bases remaining between them. This CDR3 spans 12 amino acids. From germline, CDR1 is SGHVS and CDR2 FQNEAQ. The CDR3 coding sequence is TGTGCCAGCAGCGGCCACCGACAGGACTACACCTTC. Protein product: CASSGHRQDYTF.